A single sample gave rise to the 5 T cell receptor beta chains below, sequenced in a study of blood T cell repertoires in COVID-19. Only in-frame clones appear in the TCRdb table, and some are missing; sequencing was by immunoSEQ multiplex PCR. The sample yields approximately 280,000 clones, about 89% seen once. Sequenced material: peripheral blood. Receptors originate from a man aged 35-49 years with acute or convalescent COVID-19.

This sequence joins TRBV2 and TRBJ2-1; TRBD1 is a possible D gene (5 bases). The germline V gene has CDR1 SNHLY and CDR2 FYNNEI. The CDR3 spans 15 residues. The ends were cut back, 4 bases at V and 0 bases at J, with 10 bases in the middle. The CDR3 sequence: CASSGGGHSYNEQFF. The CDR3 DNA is TGTGCCAGCAGTGGGGGCGGTCACTCCTACAATGAGCAGTTCTTC.

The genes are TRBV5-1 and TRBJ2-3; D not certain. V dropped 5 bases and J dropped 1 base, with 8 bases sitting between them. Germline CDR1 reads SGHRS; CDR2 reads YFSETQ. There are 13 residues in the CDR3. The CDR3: CASRVQGTDTQYF. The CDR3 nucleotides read TGCGCCAGCAGGGTTCAGGGCACAGATACGCAGTATTTT.

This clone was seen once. The CDR3 sequence is CASSAAGGPTLSYNEQFF. For the CDR3, the DNA is TGTGCCAGTAGCGCCGCGGGGGGTCCAACCCTCTCCTACAATGAGCAGTTCTTC. The V call is TRBV19, the J call TRBJ2-1; 8 bases align to TRBD2. V lost 6 bases and J lost 0; bases outside the gene matches: 13. There are 18 residues in the CDR3. CDR1 and CDR2 (germline): LNHDA, SQIVND (reference sequence).

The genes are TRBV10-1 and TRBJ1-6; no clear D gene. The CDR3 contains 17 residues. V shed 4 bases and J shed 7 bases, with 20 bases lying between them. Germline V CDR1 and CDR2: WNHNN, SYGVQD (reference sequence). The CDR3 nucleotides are TGCGCCAGCAGTGGAGGAATTTGGGGTCCGGGAAATTCACCCCTCCACTTT. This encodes CASSGGIWGPGNSPLHF.

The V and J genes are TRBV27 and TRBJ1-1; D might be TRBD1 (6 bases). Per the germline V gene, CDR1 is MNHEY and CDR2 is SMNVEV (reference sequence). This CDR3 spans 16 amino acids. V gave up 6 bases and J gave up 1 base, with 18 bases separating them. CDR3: CASSTRYSDRNTEAFF. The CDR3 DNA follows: TGTGCCAGCAGCACACGCTATTCGGACAGGAACACTGAAGCTTTCTTT.